Listed here are 10 T cell receptor beta chains from one sample, sequenced in a study of T cell changes during pregnancy in multiple sclerosis. Here immunoSEQ multiplex PCR was the method, and the copy in TCRdb shows in-frame clones only, minus some. Among 100,000 or so clones listed, approximately 92% were seen once. This material consisted of peripheral blood, taken after pregnancy. The receptors were gathered from a female donor with multiple sclerosis, enrolled in a pregnancy study.

This clone was observed a single time. This chain joins TRBV27 and TRBJ1-2; D possibly corresponds to TRBD1 (6 bases). The germline gives CDR1 MNHEY, CDR2 SMNVEV (reference sequence). The ends were cut back, 8 bases at V and 5 bases at J, with 18 bases in the middle. CDR3 length: 14 amino acids. The CDR3 protein is CASGWERQGYGYTF. The CDR3, as DNA: TGTGCCAGCGGTTGGGAAAGGCAGGGGTATGGCTACACCTTC.

This clone has just a few counts. The genes are TRBV30 and TRBJ1-5; 7 bases map to TRBD1. The germline V gene encodes CDR1 GTSNPN and CDR2 SVGIG (reference sequence). Trimming removed 7 bases from V and 2 bases from J; junction bases left unmatched: 5. The CDR3 is 13 amino acids. The CDR3 protein is CAYRQGRNQPQHF. DNA of the CDR3: TGTGCCTATCGACAGGGCCGCAATCAGCCCCAGCATTTT.

The CDR3 DNA reads TGTGCCAGCAGCCCCGATGGTCGGACTAGCGGTAACAATGAGCAGTTCTTC. Protein: CASSPDGRTSGNNEQFF. This chain joins TRBV7-3 and TRBJ2-1; TRBD2 agrees at 10 bases. The V gene end was trimmed by 5 bases and the J gene end by 5 bases; junction bases not matched to a gene: 12. Germline lookup yields CDR1 SGHTA and CDR2 FQGTGA. This CDR3 spans 17 amino acids.

This chain connects TRBV19 to TRBJ1-4; TRBD1 might be the D (6 bases). Germline V CDR1 and CDR2: LNHDA, SQIVND (reference sequence). The CDR3 is 14 residues long. The V and J ends lost 4 bases and 7 bases respectively, with 13 bases between them. The CDR3 bases are TGTGCCAGTAGTAGGATGGGGGCAGGTGAAAAACTGTTTTTT. Translated, it gives CASSRMGAGEKLFF.

The rearrangement uses TRBV9 and TRBJ2-2; 8 nucleotides align to TRBD2. The germline gives CDR1 SGDLS, CDR2 YYNGEE. V lost 5 bases, J lost 7 bases, and 7 bases stayed unmatched. The CDR3 loop spans 14 amino acids. For the CDR3, the DNA is TGTGCCAGCAGAGGGACTAGTCGGAACGGGGAGCTGTTTTTT. Its translation is CASRGTSRNGELFF.

This clone was recorded a few times. This chain uses TRBV7-3 with TRBJ1-6; D unclear. The ends were cut back, 4 bases at V and 1 base at J, with 11 bases in the middle. CDR3 size: 16 residues. Germline assignment: CDR1 SGHTA and CDR2 FQGTGA. In DNA form, the CDR3 reads TGTGCCAGCAGCTCCCTGGCGAGGTCCTATAATTCACCCCTCCACTTT. The encoded protein is CASSSLARSYNSPLHF. Full variable domain (rest looked up from reference TRBV7-3 and TRBJ1-6): GAGVSQTPSNKVTEKGKYVELRCDPISGHTALYWYRQSLGQGPEFLIYFQGTGAADDSGLPNDRFFAVRPEGSVSTLKIQRTERGDSAVYLCASSSLARSYNSPLHFGNGTRLTVT.

This sequence joins TRBV6-1 and TRBJ2-7, with 9 positions matching TRBD1. V trimming: 3 bases; J trimming: 7 bases; junction bases outside the gene matches: 10. Germline CDR1 is MNHNS and CDR2 is SASEGT. The CDR3 consists of 15 residues. The CDR3 spells CASSEGQGGLREQYF. CDR3 bases: TGTGCCAGCAGTGAGGGACAGGGAGGCCTGCGGGAGCAGTACTTC.

The chain recombines TRBV4-2 with TRBJ2-7; 10 nucleotides align to TRBD2. The CDR3 extends over 15 amino acids. With 3 bases clipped from V and 3 bases from J, the junction kept 5 bases outside the gene matches. Germline loops: CDR1 LGHNA, CDR2 YNFKEQ. Here the CDR3 DNA reads TGTGCCAGCAGCCACCCTAGCGGGAGAGTCTACGAGCAGTACTTC. Protein sequence: CASSHPSGRVYEQYF.

This clone was detected a few times. The genes are TRBV10-3 and TRBJ1-2, with 7 bases identical to TRBD1. This CDR3 comprises 14 residues. J was trimmed by 4 bases and V by 2 bases; bases with no gene match: 4. Looked up from germline, CDR1 is ENHRY and CDR2 is SYGVKD. The CDR3 region is CAISETRDSYGYTF. The CDR3 nucleotides read TGTGCCATCAGTGAGACCCGGGACAGCTATGGCTACACCTTC.

The chain combines TRBV6-5 with TRBJ1-2; D might be TRBD1 (6 bases). The germline V gene has CDR1 MNHEY and CDR2 SVGAGI. The length of the CDR3 is 11 residues. V lost 5 bases, J lost 8 bases, and 9 bases lay in between. CDR3 loop: CASSGGGGYTF. Here the CDR3 DNA reads TGTGCCAGCAGTGGGGGCGGGGGCTACACCTTC.